One TCR beta chain is described in this entry. This record comes from a study of blood T cell repertoires in COVID-19. Here immunoSEQ multiplex PCR was the method, and the copy in TCRdb shows in-frame clones only, minus some. The sample consists of around 500,000 clones, more than 75% of them appearing once. The specimen was PBMCs or T cells enriched from blood (not recorded which). The TCR originated in a woman between 40 and 50 years old who had recovered from COVID-19.

The CDR3 DNA is TGTGCCAGCAGTTATAGGGTGCGCGGGACCAGCTACAATGAGCAGTTCTTC. Its translation: CASSYRVRGTSYNEQFF. The rearrangement uses TRBV6-2 or TRBV6-3 and TRBJ2-1; maybe TRBD2 (6 bases). This CDR3 comprises 17 residues. V lost 3 bases and J lost 3, with 18 bases in between. Germline V gene lookup returns CDR1 MNHEY and CDR2 SVGEGT.